Listed below are T cell receptor beta chains from one sample, sequenced in a study of human CD8 memory T cell subsets. TCRdb reworked the 5' RACE reads into one entry per CDR3 protein, no DNA. The record lists about 4,700 distinct CDR3 sequences, of which the ten most abundant hold around a quarter. The sample was CD8+ T cells from PBMCs. All receptors derive from a human donor in good health. Each CDR3 is given with its conserved first and last residue. Only some rows state a clone size, as once, few, many or a class for expanded clones.

V gene	clone size	CDR3 length	J gene	CDR3 protein
TRBV19	medium-sized	15	TRBJ2-2	CASRNGGHDTGELFF
TRBV5-4	.	12	TRBJ1-1	CASSPDRATAFF
TRBV4-2	.	16	TRBJ2-3	CASSQAASGSPDTQYF
TRBV27	medium-sized	15	TRBJ1-5	CASSLSVGIHQPQHF
TRBV5-1	.	15	TRBJ2-3	CASSDWGSSTDTQYF
TRBV11-2	.	14	TRBJ1-6	CASSGGGRNSPLHF
TRBV30	.	15	TRBJ2-1	CAWDPLAGASNEQFF
TRBV20-1	.	13	TRBJ2-2	CSASMGEVGELFF